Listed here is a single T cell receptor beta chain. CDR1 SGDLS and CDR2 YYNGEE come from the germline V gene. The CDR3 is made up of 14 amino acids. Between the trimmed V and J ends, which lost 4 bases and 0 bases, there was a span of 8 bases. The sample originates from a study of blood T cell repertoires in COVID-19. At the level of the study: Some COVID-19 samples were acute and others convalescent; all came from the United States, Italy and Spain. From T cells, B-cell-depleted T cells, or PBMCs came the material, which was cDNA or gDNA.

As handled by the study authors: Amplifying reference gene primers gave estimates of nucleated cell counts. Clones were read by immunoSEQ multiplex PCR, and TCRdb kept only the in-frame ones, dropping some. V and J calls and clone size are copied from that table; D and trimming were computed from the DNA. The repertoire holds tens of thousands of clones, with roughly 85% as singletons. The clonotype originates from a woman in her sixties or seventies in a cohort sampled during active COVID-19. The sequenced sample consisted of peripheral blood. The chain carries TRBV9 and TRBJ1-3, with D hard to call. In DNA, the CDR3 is TGTGCCAGCAGCCTTTCTTACTCTGGAAACACCATATATTTT. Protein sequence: CASSLSYSGNTIYF. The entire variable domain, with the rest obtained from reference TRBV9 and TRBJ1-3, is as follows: DSGVTQTPKHLITATGQRVTLRCSPRSGDLSVYWYQQSLDQGLQFLIQYYNGEERAKGNILERFSAQQFPDLHSELNLSSLELGDSALYFCASSLSYSGNTIYFGEGSWLTVV.